This T cell receptor (beta chain) was obtained from a study of blood T cell repertoires in COVID-19. Overall study context: Sources were T cells, B-cell-depleted T cells, or PBMCs; the material itself was cDNA or gDNA.

Per the original methods: Using reference gene primer amplification, nucleated cell counts were estimated. Assay: immunoSEQ multiplex PCR; the TCRdb copy retains only in-frame clones and omits some. V, J and clone size are those of that table, while D and trimming were read from the DNA. The repertoire holds around 130,000 clones, with 65% to 90% as singletons. Germline loops: CDR1 KGHDR, CDR2 SFDVKD. This CDR3 is built from 17 residues. Trimming removed 1 base at V and 2 bases at J, with 14 bases between. This receptor was obtained from a man in his fifties or sixties with acute or convalescent COVID-19. This rearrangement joins TRBV24-1 to TRBJ1-5, with a weak D call TRBD1 (5 bases). The sequencing input was peripheral blood. CDR3 sequence: CATSDFQGPGGNQPQHF. In DNA, the CDR3 is TGTGCCACCAGTGATTTCCAGGGCCCGGGGGGCAATCAGCCCCAGCATTTT.